Listed here are 20 T cell receptor beta chains from one sample, sequenced in a study of T cell clones after liver transplantation. Assay used: immunoSEQ multiplex PCR; TCRdb lists only in-frame clones, some missing. The sample records under 5,000 clones, just over 40% being singletons. Alloreactive TCRbeta sequences came from sequencing proliferating CFSE-low cells in the MLR. These TCRs' antigens remain unknown. Sequencing used CD4+ T cells from cultured PBMCs. The source of these receptors is a human patient who received a liver transplant. Among the T cells, some may be from the graft donor.

This clone was seen a handful of times. The chain couples TRBV6-5 to TRBJ2-7; 9 nucleotides align to TRBD1. V was clipped by 8 bases and J by 2 bases; unmatched bases: 7. The germline CDR1 and CDR2 sequences are MNHEY and SVGAGI. The CDR3 loop spans 14 amino acids. CDR3 residues: CASGDRGMTYEQYF. CDR3 in DNA: TGTGCCAGCGGAGACAGGGGGATGACCTACGAGCAGTACTTC.

The chain carries TRBV13 and TRBJ1-2; 7 positions agree with TRBD1. Germline V gives CDR1 PRHDT, CDR2 FYEKMQ (reference sequence). J gave up 5 bases and V 1 base, and 7 bases lay outside the gene matches. The length of the CDR3 is 15 residues. In DNA, the CDR3 is TGTGCCAGCAGCTTAGCCCACAGGGGAGTTTATGGCTACACCTTC. Translation gives CASSLAHRGVYGYTF.

By its share, this clone is medium-sized (0.01 to 0.1%). This chain joins TRBV28 and TRBJ1-5; no clear D gene. Trimming stripped 1 base from V and 6 bases from J, with 10 bases between. Germline V gene sequence: CDR1 MDHEN, CDR2 SYDVKM. The CDR3 contains 14 residues. CDR3 loop: CASSLSLGGQPQHF. The CDR3 coding sequence is TGTGCCAGCAGTTTATCCCTAGGTGGTCAGCCCCAGCATTTT.

The CDR3 DNA reads TGTGCCAGCAGCTCCTCTAGCGGGTTTTACGAGCAGTACTTC. This codes for CASSSSSGFYEQYF. The chain combines TRBV11-1 with TRBJ2-7; 8 bases line up with TRBD2. V dropped 4 bases and J dropped 4; count of bases not matched to a gene: 6. In germline, CDR1 is SGHAT, CDR2 FQDESV (reference sequence). The CDR3 consists of 14 residues.

The V gene is TRBV4-3, the J gene TRBJ2-7; 10 bases agree with TRBD2. CDR3 length equals 20 residues. Germline V CDR1 and CDR2: LGHNA, YSLEER. V dropped 0 bases and J dropped 4; count of bases not matched to a gene: 18. CDR3 in DNA: TGCGCCAGCAGCCAAGACCCCACAGCGGGAGGGCCTGTAGGGGGATACGAGCAGTACTTC. It translates to CASSQDPTAGGPVGGYEQYF.

In this sample, this clone is medium-sized (0.01 to 0.1%). V is TRBV28 and J is TRBJ2-7; 10 bases match TRBD2. The CDR3 extends over 17 amino acids. V was clipped by 5 bases and J by 3 bases; unmatched bases: 13. Germline V gene lookup returns CDR1 MDHEN and CDR2 SYDVKM. The CDR3 here is CASSAPRSGRAFYEQYF. The CDR3 region has the DNA TGTGCCAGCAGTGCCCCCCGAAGCGGGAGGGCCTTCTACGAGCAGTACTTC.

V usage is TRBV4-1 and J usage is TRBJ2-1; D not resolved. Germline V gene sequence: CDR1 MGHRA, CDR2 YSYEKL. The CDR3 runs to 16 residues. Trimming left V 0 bases short and J 6 bases short, with 15 bases between. CDR3 DNA sequence: TGCGCCAGCAGCCAAGATGACTTCGTTCGCACCAATGAGCAGTTCTTC. Translation gives CASSQDDFVRTNEQFF.

This clone qualifies as medium-sized. The gene calls are TRBV10-3 and TRBJ2-7; D is unclear. The V end was cut by 6 bases, the J end by 3 bases, with 12 bases between. CDR1 is ENHRY, CDR2 SYGVKD, per germline. The CDR3 has 13 amino acids. The CDR3 region is CAISGAPDYEQYF. CDR3 sequence (DNA): TGTGCCATCAGCGGAGCGCCCGACTACGAGCAGTACTTC.

The sample holds a few counts of this clone. The V gene is TRBV6-6, the J gene TRBJ2-1; no firm D call. With 5 bases removed from V and 0 bases from J, the gap between germline ends came to 11 bases. Germline V gives CDR1 MNHNY, CDR2 SVGAGI (reference sequence). CDR3 size: 15 residues. The CDR3 spells CASSQDWSSYNEQFF. CDR3 nucleotide sequence: TGTGCCAGCAGTCAAGACTGGAGCTCCTACAATGAGCAGTTCTTC.

This clone has more than one count but fewer than ten. The chain recombines TRBV7-9 with TRBJ2-7; no clear D. Looked up from germline, CDR1 is SEHNR and CDR2 is FQNEAQ (reference sequence). Between the trimmed V and J ends, which lost 3 bases and 2 bases, there was a span of 14 bases. This CDR3 has 15 residues. The CDR3 loop reads CASSLDRSATYEQYF. The CDR3 DNA sequence: TGTGCCAGCAGCTTGGACCGGTCAGCTACCTACGAGCAGTACTTC.

This clone has just one count. The chain has TRBV10-3 and TRBJ2-6, with no clear D. The CDR3 has 14 residues. CDR1 is ENHRY and CDR2 is SYGVKD in the germline V gene. Trimming took off 8 bases at V and 0 bases at J, with 8 bases between the two ends. As DNA, the CDR3 is TGTGCCATCCGCGACGCCTCTGGGGCCAACGTCCTGACTTTC. Amino acid sequence: CAIRDASGANVLTF.

The CDR3 sequence: CASSPHRAPNSSGNTIYF. In DNA, the CDR3 is TGTGCCAGCAGCCCCCATAGGGCCCCAAACAGCTCTGGAAACACCATATATTTT. This sequence joins TRBV7-4 and TRBJ1-3, with D hard to call. There are 18 residues in the CDR3. V was pared by 5 bases and J by 0 bases, with 20 bases between. Germline CDR1 reads SGHVT; CDR2 reads SQSDAQ. Complete variable domain (other parts from reference TRBV7-4 and TRBJ1-3): GAGVSQSPRYKVAKRGRDVALRCDSISGHVTLYWYRQTLGQGSEVLTYSQSDAQRDKSGRPSGRFSAERPERSVSTLKIQRTEQGDSAVYLCASSPHRAPNSSGNTIYFGEGSWLTVV.

This chain joins TRBV5-1 and TRBJ1-1; the match to TRBD1 covers 8 bases. The trim removed 0 bases at V and 7 bases at J, leaving 8 bases unmatched. Germline V lookup: CDR1 SGHRS, CDR2 YFSETQ. The CDR3 length is 15 residues. CDR3 in DNA: TGCGCCAGCAGCTTGGGTTTCCCAGGGGGCGGTGAAGCTTTCTTT. Encoded protein: CASSLGFPGGGEAFF.

The V call is TRBV18, the J call TRBJ1-5, with D tentatively TRBD1 (5 bases). There are 14 residues in the CDR3. V was trimmed by 5 bases and J by 0 bases, leaving 8 bases between them. The V gene's germline CDR1 is KGHSH and CDR2 LQKENI. CDR3 sequence (DNA): TGTGCCAGCTCAGGGGCTAATAGCAATCAGCCCCAGCATTTT. It translates to CASSGANSNQPQHF.

V usage is TRBV6-5 and J usage is TRBJ2-1, with 8 bases fitting TRBD2. The V gene's germline CDR1 is MNHEY and CDR2 SVGAGI. The CDR3 spans 14 residues. The J segment lost 9 bases and the V segment lost 5 bases, leaving 9 bases of the junction unmatched. CDR3 region: CASSVYSGIGEQFF. CDR3 in DNA: TGTGCCAGCAGTGTGTATAGCGGGATCGGTGAGCAGTTCTTC.

CDR3 sequence (DNA): TGTGCCAGCAGGGAACAGGGTGGCCACGAGCAGTACTTC. Its protein product is CASREQGGHEQYF. V is TRBV6-5 and J is TRBJ2-7, with D maybe TRBD1 (6 bases). V was clipped by 6 bases and J by 5 bases, with 14 bases between them. This CDR3 is built from 13 residues. Germline V gene lookup returns CDR1 MNHEY and CDR2 SVGAGI.

This clone is medium-sized in the sample. This chain connects TRBV7-9 to TRBJ2-1, with 7 positions matching TRBD1. The CDR3 extends over 15 amino acids. Germline loops: CDR1 SEHNR, CDR2 FQNEAQ (reference sequence). J gave up 2 bases and V 1 base, and 2 bases lay outside the gene matches. The chain's CDR3 is CASSLDRGAYNEQFF. Here the CDR3 DNA reads TGTGCCAGCAGCTTAGACAGGGGAGCCTACAATGAGCAGTTCTTC.

In this sample, this clone is medium-sized. Germline is not matched at one junction end, which may reflect a read error. The chain carries TRBV19 and TRBJ2-2; no clear D. The CDR3 covers 12 residues. CDR1 and CDR2 from the germline V gene are LNHDA and SQIVND (reference sequence). The CDR3 reads CASSPHTGELFF. The CDR3 DNA reads as TGTGCCAGTAGTCCTCACACGGGGGAGCTGTTTTTT.

This chain uses TRBV5-1 with TRBJ1-2, with D tentatively TRBD1 (6 bases). Per the germline V gene, CDR1 is SGHRS and CDR2 is YFSETQ. This CDR3 contains 14 residues. V was shortened by 6 bases and J by 8 bases, with 20 bases between the two germline ends. CDR3 nucleotides: TGCGCCAGCAAATCTACGGGACAATTGGAAGGCTACACCTTC. Its protein is CASKSTGQLEGYTF.

This chain uses TRBV15 with TRBJ2-1, with 8 bases that match TRBD2. CDR1 is LNHNV and CDR2 is YYDKDF in the germline V gene (reference sequence). J was trimmed by 0 bases and V by 1 base; bases with no gene match: 5. This CDR3 has 17 residues. The chain's CDR3 is CATSRGGTSGSYNEQFF. CDR3 DNA: TGTGCCACCAGCAGAGGGGGTACTAGCGGCTCCTACAATGAGCAGTTCTTC.